The next 17 T cell receptor beta chains were all read from a single sample in a study of blood T cell repertoires in COVID-19. The method was immunoSEQ multiplex PCR; TCRdb's version includes in-frame clones alone and lacks a portion of them. The sample has around 70,000 clones; around 87% are singletons. Sequenced sample: peripheral blood. Every receptor here comes from a woman at least 80 years old with active or convalescent COVID-19.

J is TRBJ2-3 and V is TRBV9, with a tentative D call TRBD1 (6 bases). The ends were cut back, 3 bases at V and 2 bases at J, with 10 bases in the middle. CDR1 is SGDLS and CDR2 is YYNGEE in the germline V gene. This CDR3 is built from 14 residues. The CDR3 nucleotides read TGTGCCAGCAGCGCACAGGGAACCACAGATACGCAGTATTTT. It specifies CASSAQGTTDTQYF.

The chain carries TRBV7-2 and TRBJ1-5, with a tentative D call TRBD1 (6 bases). V lost 5 bases, J lost 11 bases, and 16 bases lay in between. This CDR3 is 13 amino acids long. Germline values: CDR1 SGHTA, CDR2 FQGNSA. For the CDR3, the DNA is TGTGCCAGCAGCCGCAGTATACAGGGATCCCAGCATTTT. It codes for CASSRSIQGSQHF. Filled out from reference TRBV7-2 and TRBJ1-5, the complete variable domain reads GAGVSQSPSNKVTEKGKDVELRCDPISGHTALYWYRQSLGQGLEFLIYFQGNSAPDKSGLPSDRFSAERTGGSVSTLTIQRTQQEDSAVYLCASSRSIQGSQHFGDGTRLSIL.

The chain uses TRBV28 and TRBJ2-2; no clear D. Trimming removed 1 base at V and 5 bases at J, with 11 bases between. The CDR3 loop spans 15 amino acids. The germline V gene encodes CDR1 MDHEN and CDR2 SYDVKM. CDR3 coding DNA: TGTGCCAGCAGTTTATATAGAAGGCGGACCGGGGAGCTGTTTTTT. Protein sequence: CASSLYRRRTGELFF. Using reference TRBV28 and TRBJ2-2 for the parts outside the CDR3, the full variable domain is DVKVTQSSRYLVKRTGEKVFLECVQDMDHENMFWYRQDPGLGLRLIYFSYDVKMKEKGDIPEGYSVSREKKERFSLILESASTNQTSMYLCASSLYRRRTGELFFGEGSRLTVL.

The J gene is TRBJ2-1, the V gene TRBV7-9, with 8 bases identical to TRBD2. V was clipped by 5 bases and J by 4 bases; unmatched bases: 7. The CDR3 contains 15 residues. Per germline, CDR1 SEHNR and CDR2 FQNEAQ (reference sequence). CDR3 amino acids: CASSQSGGGYNEQFF. CDR3 coding DNA: TGTGCCAGCAGCCAAAGCGGCGGGGGGTACAATGAGCAGTTCTTC. Supplemented by reference TRBV7-9 and TRBJ2-1, the full variable domain reads DTGVSQNPRHKITKRGQNVTFRCDPISEHNRLYWYRQTLGQGPEFLTYFQNEAQLEKSRLLSDRFSAERPKGSFSTLEIQRTEQGDSAMYLCASSQSGGGYNEQFFGPGTRLTVL.

The chain combines TRBV19 with TRBJ2-5; 7 nucleotides align to TRBD2. V gave up 8 bases and J gave up 5 bases; unmatched junction bases: 8. The length of the CDR3 is 13 residues. The germline gives CDR1 LNHDA, CDR2 SQIVND (reference sequence). The CDR3 is CASRHRGGETQYF. CDR3 bases: TGTGCCAGTCGACATCGGGGAGGGGAGACCCAGTACTTC.

Note on this clone: An end of the junction does not agree with germline; a read error may underlie this. V is TRBV7-9 and J is TRBJ2-7, with D perhaps TRBD2 (6 bases). CDR1 is SEHNR, CDR2 FQNEAQ, per germline (reference sequence). The CDR3 spans 16 residues. Here the CDR3 reads CASSLSPGENVYGQYF. The DNA for the CDR3 is TGTGCCAGCAGCTTATCCCCGGGGGAGAACGTGTACGGGCAGTACTTC. The full variable domain, completed using reference TRBV7-9 and TRBJ2-7, is DTGVSQNPRHKITKRGQNVTFRCDPISEHNRLYWYRQTLGQGPEFLTYFQNEAQLEKSRLLSDRFSAERPKGSFSTLEIQRTEQGDSAMYLCASSLSPGENVYGQYFGPGTRLTVT.

The rearrangement links TRBV2 to TRBJ2-1, with D perhaps TRBD2 (6 bases). This CDR3 has 13 residues. Deletions cut 2 bases from V and 10 bases from J, with 12 bases between. From germline, CDR1 is SNHLY and CDR2 FYNNEI. The CDR3 coding sequence is TGTGCCAGCAGTGAATGGCAGGGAGGCGAGCAGTTCTTC. Translated, it gives CASSEWQGGEQFF.

The chain links TRBV19 to TRBJ1-2, with TRBD1 as a possible D gene (5 bases). CDR3 length: 16 amino acids. V was shortened by 7 bases and J by 3 bases, with 21 bases between the two germline ends. Germline CDR1 and CDR2: LNHDA and SQIVND (reference sequence). The CDR3 loop reads CASKDGQGKTYYGYTF. The CDR3 region has the DNA TGTGCCAGTAAAGATGGGCAGGGAAAAACTTACTATGGCTACACCTTC.

V and J are TRBV5-8 and TRBJ2-7; tentative D call: TRBD1 (6 bases). From germline, CDR1 is SGHTS and CDR2 YDEGEE. This CDR3 region has 14 residues. V was trimmed by 6 bases and J by 3 bases, leaving 16 bases between them. This chain's CDR3 is CASNSLDRHYEQYF. Written as DNA, the CDR3 is TGTGCCAGCAACTCCCTCGACAGGCACTACGAGCAGTACTTC.

The chain is built from TRBV5-4 and TRBJ1-1; maybe TRBD1 (6 bases). The V end lost 0 bases, the J end lost 6 bases, and 12 bases lay between the germline ends. Germline loops: CDR1 SGHNT, CDR2 YYREEE (reference sequence). This CDR3 is built from 14 residues. CDR3 residues: CASSLVGGGAEAFF. The CDR3 DNA follows: TGTGCCAGCAGCTTGGTAGGGGGGGGCGCTGAAGCTTTCTTT.

The chain links TRBV19 to TRBJ1-5; 9 bases agree with TRBD1. The CDR3 has 15 amino acids. Trimming cost V 9 bases and J 4 bases; bases outside gene matches: 10. Germline V CDR1 and CDR2: LNHDA, SQIVND (reference sequence). The CDR3 here is CASIAQGAGNQPQHF. The DNA for the CDR3 is TGTGCCAGCATCGCACAGGGGGCAGGGAATCAGCCCCAGCATTTT.

This clone is a singleton in its sample. The rearrangement links TRBV19 to TRBJ1-1, with D possibly matching TRBD1 (6 bases). The germline V and J ends were trimmed by 3 bases and 1 base, with 15 bases remaining between them. Germline CDR1 LNHDA, CDR2 SQIVND (reference sequence). The CDR3 runs to 16 residues. CDR3 protein: CASSIRAGAANTEAFF. As DNA, the CDR3 is TGTGCCAGTAGTATTAGAGCGGGGGCGGCGAACACTGAAGCTTTCTTT.

This sequence joins TRBV30 and TRBJ1-3, with D uncertain. CDR3 size: 14 residues. Germline-derived CDR1 and CDR2 are GTSNPN and SVGIG (reference sequence). The ends were cut back, 2 bases at V and 0 bases at J, with 8 bases in the middle. DNA for the CDR3: TGTGCCTGGAGTCAGGCCCCCTCTGGAAACACCATATATTTT. It is translated as CAWSQAPSGNTIYF.

The chain is built from TRBV5-1 and TRBJ1-3; TRBD1 might be the D (6 bases). The germline V gene has CDR1 SGHRS and CDR2 YFSETQ. The CDR3 is 16 residues long. Trimming pared 4 bases from V and 0 bases from J, leaving 14 bases between. The CDR3 nucleotides read TGCGCCAGCAGCCCCAGGGGCGCAAGCTCTGGAAACACCATATATTTT. Translated, it gives CASSPRGASSGNTIYF.

This clone was recorded only once. The chain is built from TRBV14 and TRBJ2-1; 9 nucleotides agree with TRBD2. CDR3 length: 15 amino acids. V lost 6 bases to trimming and J lost 9 bases; unmatched junction nucleotides: 12. Looked up from germline, CDR1 is SGHDN and CDR2 is FVKESK. The CDR3 bases are TGTGCCAGCAGGAATAGCGGGGGAAGCCCTAGTGAGCAGTTCTTC. Translation: CASRNSGGSPSEQFF. The full variable domain, rest sourced from reference TRBV14 and TRBJ2-1, is EAGVTQFPSHSVIEKGQTVTLRCDPISGHDNLYWYRRVMGKEIKFLLHFVKESKQDESGMPNNRFLAERTGGTYSTLKVQPAELEDSGVYFCASRNSGGSPSEQFFGPGTRLTVL.

J is TRBJ1-5 and V is TRBV28, with 9 bases that match TRBD1. From germline, CDR1 is MDHEN and CDR2 SYDVKM. The CDR3 is made up of 13 amino acids. Trimming cost V 6 bases and J 7 bases; bases outside gene matches: 4. The CDR3 DNA reads TGTGCCAGCAGGGACAGGGGAAGCCAGCCCCAGCATTTT. This encodes CASRDRGSQPQHF.

This clone was detected only a few times. The chain uses TRBV19 and TRBJ2-7, with D tentatively TRBD2 (6 bases). CDR1 LNHDA and CDR2 SQIVND come from the germline V gene (reference sequence). Deletions cut 5 bases from V and 5 bases from J, with 22 bases between. The CDR3 totals 16 residues. CDR3 DNA: TGTGCCAGTAGTGCCGACCCCACTAGCAGGGCCAACGAGCAGTACTTC. Encoded protein: CASSADPTSRANEQYF.